This T cell receptor beta chain was retrieved from a study of shared clonotypes between healthy human individuals. On this clone: Its antigen is unknown.

Naivety among CD8 cells was defined by CD45RO negativity and positive CCR7 selection, thereby excluding terminally differentiated effector memory CD45RA+ cells. Unmatched junction bases numbered 6, after V lost 3 bases and J lost 5 bases. CDR3 size: 14 residues. CDR1 and CDR2 (germline): WNHNN, SYGVQD (reference sequence). General observations from the study: It was only blood that was sampled, and tissue repertoires likely differ. Among donors, the sharing of clonotypes was expected to be influenced by sequencing depth.

The authors ran the assay at deep level. Original handling: ImmunoSEQ gave junction-only sequences without quality scores, so filtering differed. Clones were sequenced by immunoSEQ multiplex PCR, and TCRdb holds only the in-frame ones, with some missing. The V and J calls and clone size were taken over from that table, and D and trimming were inferred from the DNA. The top ten clones hold 1.1% of a sample with about 2 million clones, over 85% of them seen once. The V and J genes are TRBV10-1 and TRBJ2-7, with 8 bases aligning to TRBD2. The sequence derives from a man aged 18 to 30 in good health. Sequenced material: naive CD8+ T cells sorted from blood. CDR3 in amino acids: CASSDGSGSDEQYF. The CDR3 DNA reads TGCGCCAGCAGTGATGGCAGCGGGAGCGACGAGCAGTACTTC.